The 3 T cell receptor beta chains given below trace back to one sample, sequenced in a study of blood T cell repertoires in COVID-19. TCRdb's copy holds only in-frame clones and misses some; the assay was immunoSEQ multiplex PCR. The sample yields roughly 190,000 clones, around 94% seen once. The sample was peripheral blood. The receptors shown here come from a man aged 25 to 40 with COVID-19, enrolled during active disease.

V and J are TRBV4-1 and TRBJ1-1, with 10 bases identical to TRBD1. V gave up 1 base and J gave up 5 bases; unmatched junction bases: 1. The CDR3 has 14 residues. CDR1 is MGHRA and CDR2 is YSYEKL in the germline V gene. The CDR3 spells CASSQGDRGTEAFF. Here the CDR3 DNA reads TGCGCCAGCAGCCAAGGGGACAGGGGTACTGAAGCTTTCTTT.

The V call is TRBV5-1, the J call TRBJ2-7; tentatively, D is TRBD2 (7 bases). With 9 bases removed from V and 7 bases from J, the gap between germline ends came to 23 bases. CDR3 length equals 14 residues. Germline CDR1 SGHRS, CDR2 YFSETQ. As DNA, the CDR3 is TGCGCCACCGGCCGCGGGGGCCTCGCGGGTGAGCAGTACTTC. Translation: CATGRGGLAGEQYF.

The CDR3 sequence is CASSLGSGGAEIQETQYF. The CDR3 region has the DNA TGTGCCAGCAGCTTGGGTAGCGGGGGCGCGGAGATCCAAGAGACCCAGTACTTC. This chain joins TRBV7-6 and TRBJ2-5, with 9 bases lining up with TRBD2. V dropped 3 bases and J dropped 1; count of bases not matched to a gene: 12. CDR1 and CDR2 (germline): SGHVS, FNYEAQ. The CDR3 has 18 amino acids.